Presented here are 20 T cell receptor beta chains from one specimen sequenced in a study of shared clonotypes between healthy human individuals. The assay was immunoSEQ multiplex PCR, and TCRdb's table has in-frame clones only and misses some. The sample holds over a million clones, 98% seen once. Sequencing used naive CD4+ T cells sorted from blood. Subset defined: CD45RA+ positively selected. The receptors were gathered from a man aged 30-40 years in good health.

The chain has TRBV5-1 and TRBJ2-1; 13 bases are a match to TRBD2. The germline V gene encodes CDR1 SGHRS and CDR2 YFSETQ. V trimming: 1 base; J trimming: 7 bases; junction bases outside the gene matches: 8. CDR3 length: 17 residues. CDR3 DNA sequence: TGCGCCAGCAGCTTGACTAGCGGGAGGGCCCACGTGAATGAGCAGTTCTTC. It codes for CASSLTSGRAHVNEQFF.

The V and J genes are TRBV29-1 and TRBJ2-3; TRBD2 is a possible D gene (6 bases). V lost 4 bases to trimming and J lost 0 bases, with 14 bases between them. The germline CDR1 and CDR2 sequences are SQVTM and ANQGSEA. The CDR3 loop spans 15 amino acids. The CDR3 nucleotides are TGCAGCGTTGGCCCCGGGGGAACTAGCACAGATACGCAGTATTTT. It specifies CSVGPGGTSTDTQYF.

This chain links TRBV4-3 with TRBJ2-3, with D possibly TRBD2 on 6 matching bases. Per the germline V gene, CDR1 is LGHNA and CDR2 is YSLEER. The CDR3 contains 15 residues. V lost 0 bases to trimming and J lost 4 bases, with 11 bases between them. For the CDR3, the DNA is TGCGCCAGCAGCCAAGATAGGAGGGCCTCAGATACGCAGTATTTT. Amino acids: CASSQDRRASDTQYF.

The chain joins TRBV28 to TRBJ2-1, with D unresolved. Trimming left V 3 bases short and J 5 bases short, with 5 bases between. Germline V gene data show CDR1 as MDHEN and CDR2 as SYDVKM. The CDR3 has 12 amino acids. The CDR3 here is CASSLTHNEQFF. The CDR3 bases are TGTGCCAGCAGTTTGACCCACAATGAGCAGTTCTTC.

The J gene is TRBJ1-4, the V gene TRBV5-4; 7 bases fit TRBD1. The CDR3 loop spans 14 amino acids. CDR1 is SGHNT and CDR2 is YYREEE in the germline V gene (reference sequence). The J segment lost 5 bases and the V segment lost 5 bases, leaving 6 bases of the junction unmatched. Here the CDR3 reads CASSEGGRNEKLFF. DNA for the CDR3: TGTGCCAGCAGTGAAGGGGGCCGGAATGAAAAACTGTTTTTT.

The chain links TRBV2 to TRBJ2-1; no firm D call. V lost 4 bases and J lost 5, with 15 bases in between. Germline V lookup: CDR1 SNHLY, CDR2 FYNNEI. The CDR3 loop spans 15 amino acids. The CDR3, as DNA: TGTGCCAGCAGTGGGCACAGAGCAAGTGACAATGAGCAGTTCTTC. It yields the protein CASSGHRASDNEQFF.

The chain's CDR3 is CASSLGGYGYTF. As DNA, the CDR3 is TGTGCCAGCAGCTTAGGAGGCTATGGCTACACCTTC. The chain uses TRBV13 and TRBJ1-2; D not certain. The CDR3 contains 12 residues. Germline V gives CDR1 PRHDT, CDR2 FYEKMQ (reference sequence). V was trimmed by 0 bases and J by 4 bases, leaving 3 bases between them.

This sequence joins TRBV7-8 and TRBJ2-3, with D possibly being TRBD1 (6 bases). Looked up from germline, CDR1 is SGHVS and CDR2 is FQNEAQ. The CDR3 is 15 amino acids. Trimming removed 5 bases at V and 0 bases at J, with 12 bases between. This CDR3 reads CASSPRTASTDTQYF. The CDR3 bases are TGTGCCAGCAGCCCTCGGACAGCCAGCACAGATACGCAGTATTTT.

As DNA, the CDR3 is TGTGCCAGCAGCCAAGATTTAAAGCCTGCTGGGGATGAGCAGTTCTTC. It yields the protein CASSQDLKPAGDEQFF. This chain joins TRBV14 and TRBJ2-1; no clear D. The CDR3 length is 16 residues. V dropped 0 bases and J dropped 8 bases, with 17 bases sitting between them. Looked up from germline, CDR1 is SGHDN and CDR2 is FVKESK.

The chain has TRBV23-1 and TRBJ1-1, with D perhaps TRBD1 (5 bases). TRBV23-1 is classed as an ORF, of uncertain function. CDR3 length: 20 amino acids. V was trimmed by 0 bases and J by 0 bases, leaving 23 bases between them. This chain's CDR3 is CASSQSGTLWTWYMNTEAFF. The CDR3 DNA sequence: TGCGCCAGCAGTCAATCGGGTACCCTGTGGACATGGTACATGAACACTGAAGCTTTCTTT.

The chain recombines TRBV6-5 with TRBJ1-3; D uncertain. CDR3 length equals 13 residues. Trimming removed 2 bases from V and 4 bases from J, with 6 bases in between. Germline V lookup: CDR1 MNHEY, CDR2 SVGAGI. The CDR3 DNA is TGTGCCAGCAGTTACACTCCCGGAAACACCATATATTTT. Amino acid sequence: CASSYTPGNTIYF.

This clone was counted a single time. V and J are TRBV7-9 and TRBJ1-1; 7 nucleotides match TRBD1. After removal of 5 bases from V and 0 bases from J, the junction contained 6 bases not matched to a gene. CDR1 is SEHNR, CDR2 FQNEAQ, per germline (reference sequence). The length of the CDR3 is 15 residues. The CDR3: CASSKKGQMNTEAFF. CDR3 nucleotide sequence: TGTGCCAGCAGCAAAAAGGGACAGATGAACACTGAAGCTTTCTTT.

The CDR3 sequence: CASSVAGGRSSWADTQYF. The CDR3 nucleotides read TGTGCCAGCAGCGTAGCGGGCGGCCGCAGTTCTTGGGCAGATACGCAGTATTTT. This sequence joins TRBV9 and TRBJ2-3; no clear D gene. This CDR3 is built from 18 residues. V lost 0 bases to trimming and J lost 4 bases, with 21 bases between them. Germline V CDR1 and CDR2: SGDLS, YYNGEE.

This chain connects TRBV5-1 to TRBJ2-1, with a tentative D call TRBD2 (5 bases). V gave up 1 base and J gave up 5 bases, with 13 bases separating them. The CDR3 length is 15 residues. Looked up from germline, CDR1 is SGHRS and CDR2 is YFSETQ. CDR3 protein: CASSLTVSEHNEQFF. CDR3 DNA: TGCGCCAGCAGCTTGACAGTTAGCGAACACAATGAGCAGTTCTTC.

This chain uses TRBV29-1 with TRBJ2-7, with D perhaps matching TRBD1 (5 bases). The V and J ends lost 4 bases and 3 bases respectively, with 16 bases between them. This CDR3 contains 14 residues. CDR1 is SQVTM, CDR2 ANQGSEA, per germline. CDR3 residues: CSVVQGSLSYEQYF. The CDR3 bases are TGCAGCGTTGTGCAGGGTTCCTTAAGCTACGAGCAGTACTTC.

CDR3 region: CASSSNDEPPQHF. The DNA for the CDR3 is TGTGCCAGCAGTAGTAATGACGAGCCCCCCCAGCATTTT. The chain recombines TRBV25-1 with TRBJ1-5; D gene ambiguous. The CDR3 runs 13 residues. The germline V and J ends were trimmed by 5 bases and 10 bases, with 15 bases remaining between them. Per germline, CDR1 MGHDK and CDR2 SYGVNS. Full variable domain (remainder filled in from reference TRBV25-1 and TRBJ1-5): EADIYQTPRYLVIGTGKKITLECSQTMGHDKMYWYQQDPGMELHLIHYSYGVNSTEKGDLSSESTVSRIRTEHFPLTLESARPSHTSQYLCASSSNDEPPQHFGDGTRLSIL.

The V call is TRBV6-6, the J call TRBJ2-1; 8 bases map to TRBD2. The germline V gene has CDR1 MNHNY and CDR2 SVGAGI (reference sequence). Trimming took 6 bases from V and 4 from J; bases not matched to a gene: 5. This CDR3 has 14 residues. The CDR3 protein is CASSQGLGYNEQFF. The CDR3 DNA reads as TGTGCCAGCAGCCAGGGACTAGGGTACAATGAGCAGTTCTTC.

This chain connects TRBV30 to TRBJ2-1; no definite D call. Trimming removed 4 bases at V and 0 bases at J, with 7 bases between. The CDR3 has 13 amino acids. The germline CDR1 and CDR2 sequences are GTSNPN and SVGIG (reference sequence). CDR3 DNA: TGTGCCTGGACCGCTAGCTCCTACAATGAGCAGTTCTTC. Translated, it gives CAWTASSYNEQFF.

The chain carries TRBV27 and TRBJ2-1; 11 bases match TRBD2. The junction had 4 bases not matched to a gene; V was cut back by 0 bases and J by 0 bases. The germline V gene has CDR1 MNHEY and CDR2 SMNVEV (reference sequence). The CDR3 has 18 amino acids. The CDR3 loop is CASSLSTSGIYSYNEQFF. The DNA of the CDR3 is TGTGCCAGCAGTTTATCGACTAGCGGGATTTACTCCTACAATGAGCAGTTCTTC.

This rearrangement joins TRBV10-3 to TRBJ1-4, with a weak D call TRBD1 (6 bases). With 3 bases removed from V and 5 bases from J, the gap between germline ends came to 13 bases. Per the germline V gene, CDR1 is ENHRY and CDR2 is SYGVKD. The CDR3 is 15 residues long. The CDR3 spells CAISDPQGSNEKLFF. CDR3 DNA: TGTGCCATCAGTGACCCACAGGGTTCGAATGAAAAACTGTTTTTT.